This T cell receptor (beta chain) was found in a study of TIL therapy for anti-PD-1-resistant metastatic lung cancer. About the research overall: Tumors carried a median about 1.6 non-synonymous mutations per megabase.

The CDR3 runs 13 residues. V was shortened by 0 bases and J by 7 bases, with 10 bases between the two germline ends. Germline-derived CDR1 and CDR2 are SGHRS and YFSETQ. The time point: pre-treatment sample, taken before nivolumab and TIL therapy. Sequencing used immunoSEQ v3. Here immunoSEQ multiplex PCR was the method, and the copy in TCRdb shows in-frame clones only, minus some. The sample includes about 60,000 clones, roughly 66% of them seen just once. This specimen was blood, taken at baseline. This chain uses TRBV5-1 with TRBJ2-5; D gene uncertain. This clonotype was obtained from a person aged 25-85 years with non-small cell lung cancer. CDR3 nucleotide sequence: TGCGCCAGCAGCTTGGATCCAGGCGGGACCCAGTACTTC. Its translation: CASSLDPGGTQYF.